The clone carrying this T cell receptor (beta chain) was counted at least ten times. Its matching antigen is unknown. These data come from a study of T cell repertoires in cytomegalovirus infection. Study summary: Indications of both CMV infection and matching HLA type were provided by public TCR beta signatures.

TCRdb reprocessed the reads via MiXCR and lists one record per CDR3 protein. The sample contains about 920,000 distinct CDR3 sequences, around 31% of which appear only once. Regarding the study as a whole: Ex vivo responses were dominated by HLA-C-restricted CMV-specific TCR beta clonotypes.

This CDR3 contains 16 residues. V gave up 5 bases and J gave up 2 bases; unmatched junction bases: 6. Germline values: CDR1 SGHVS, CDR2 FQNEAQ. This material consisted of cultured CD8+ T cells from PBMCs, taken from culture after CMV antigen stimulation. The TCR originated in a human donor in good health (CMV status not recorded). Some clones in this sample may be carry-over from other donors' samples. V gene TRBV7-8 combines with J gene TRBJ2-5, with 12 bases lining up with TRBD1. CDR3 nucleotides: TGTGCCAGCAGCCCATGGGACAGGGGGCTTCAAGAGACCCAGTACTTC. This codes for CASSPWDRGLQETQYF.